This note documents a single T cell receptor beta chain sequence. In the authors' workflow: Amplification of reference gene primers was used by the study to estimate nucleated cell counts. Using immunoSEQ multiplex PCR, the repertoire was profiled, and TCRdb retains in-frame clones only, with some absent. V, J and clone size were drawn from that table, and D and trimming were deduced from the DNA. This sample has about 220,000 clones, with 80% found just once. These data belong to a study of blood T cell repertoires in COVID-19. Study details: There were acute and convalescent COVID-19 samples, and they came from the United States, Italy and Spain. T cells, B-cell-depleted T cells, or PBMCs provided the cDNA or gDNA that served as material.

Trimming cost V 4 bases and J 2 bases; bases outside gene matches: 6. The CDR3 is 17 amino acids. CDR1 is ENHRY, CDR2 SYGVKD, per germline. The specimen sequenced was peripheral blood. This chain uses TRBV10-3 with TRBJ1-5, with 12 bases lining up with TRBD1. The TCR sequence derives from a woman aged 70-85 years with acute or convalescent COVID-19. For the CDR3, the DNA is TGTGCCATCAGTGGGGACAGGGGGCTGACGGGCAATCAGCCCCAGCATTTT. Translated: CAISGDRGLTGNQPQHF.